This T cell receptor beta chain was retrieved from a study of T cells in Graves' hyperthyroidism and ophthalmopathy. Germline-derived CDR1 and CDR2 are MNHNS and SASEGT. CDR3 length equals 12 residues. Amplification of TCR beta CDR3 regions was performed using RNA transcripts as template. During a first-round RT-PCR of the TCR CDR3, the HTBI primer set was used. TCRdb independently ran MiXCR on the multiplex PCR reads; one entry per CDR3 protein. The table has about 550,000 distinct CDR3 sequences, roughly 20% seen once. With respect to this clonotype: Relative to the germline gene, one junction end is altered; a read error may explain this.

J is TRBJ1-2 and V is TRBV6-1; D gene uncertain. The sequenced sample consisted of blood. The source is a man younger than 30 with Graves' hyperthyroidism. The CDR3 nucleotides are TGTGCCACCAGGAATCCTAACTATGGGTACACCTTC. Translation: CATRNPNYGYTF.